These 24 T cell receptor beta chains were sequenced from one sample in a study of CD8 T cells in ankylosing spondylitis. Study-wide points: Among TCR beta sequences, a motif of eight highly homologous variants appeared characteristic of ankylosing spondylitis blood.

The antigens these receptors bind are not known. Using its own MiXCR run on the 5' RACE reads, TCRdb lists one record per CDR3 protein. The sample yields hundreds of thousands of distinct CDR3 sequences, over 9.5% seen once. Sequenced sample: blood, either unsorted or a sorted T cell fraction (not recorded which). Every receptor here comes from a male donor with ankylosing spondylitis.

This clonotype has more than one count but fewer than ten. The V and J genes are TRBV7-2 and TRBJ1-1; maybe TRBD1 (6 bases). Germline assignment: CDR1 SGHTA and CDR2 FQGNSA. CDR3 length: 14 residues. V lost 4 bases and J 4 bases, leaving 13 bases between the germline ends. The CDR3 DNA reads as TGTGCCAGCAGCTCACAGGGTGGGAGCACTGAAGCTTTCTTT. Translating it yields CASSSQGGSTEAFF.

The V gene is TRBV20-1, the J gene TRBJ2-1, with TRBD2 identical over 10 bases. This CDR3 comprises 16 residues. Germline V lookup: CDR1 DFQATT, CDR2 SNEGSKA (reference sequence). After removal of 6 bases from V and 0 bases from J, the junction contained 8 bases not matched to a gene. The DNA of the CDR3 is TGCAGTGCAGATGGACTAGCGGAGGTCTCCTACAATGAGCAGTTCTTC. Its protein product is CSADGLAEVSYNEQFF.

This clonotype was picked up many times. The chain carries TRBV15 and TRBJ2-3; unclear D gene. The CDR3 contains 15 residues. Per the germline V gene, CDR1 is LNHNV and CDR2 is YYDKDF (reference sequence). V was trimmed by 0 bases and J by 2 bases, leaving 9 bases between them. In DNA, the CDR3 is TGTGCCACCAGCAGAGAGGCACTTTCCACAGATACGCAGTATTTT. Encoded protein: CATSREALSTDTQYF.

This clonotype was observed a handful of times. The chain combines TRBV5-1 with TRBJ1-6, with D perhaps matching TRBD1 (5 bases). V lost 0 bases and J lost 8, with 12 bases in between. The CDR3 length is 15 residues. Germline CDR1 is SGHRS and CDR2 is YFSETQ. The CDR3 spells CASSLAGTTDSPLHF. The CDR3 region has the DNA TGCGCCAGCAGCTTGGCCGGGACTACGGATTCACCCCTCCACTTT.

In its sample, this clonotype was seen many times. V is TRBV12-3 or TRBV12-4 and J is TRBJ1-2; no reliable D call. The CDR3 loop spans 11 amino acids. The CDR3 here is CVVAGSYGYTF. The CDR3 bases are TGTGTCGTGGCAGGCAGCTATGGCTACACCTTC.

This clonotype was detected a few times. The rearrangement uses TRBV9 and TRBJ2-3, with TRBD2 identical over 9 bases. The length of the CDR3 is 15 residues. Unmatched junction bases numbered 7, after V lost 4 bases and J lost 4 bases. The germline V gene has CDR1 SGDLS and CDR2 YYNGEE. CDR3 loop: CASSQISGSADTQYF. Written as DNA, the CDR3 is TGTGCCAGCAGCCAAATTAGCGGGAGTGCAGATACGCAGTATTTT.

This clonotype was counted only a few times. The chain joins TRBV10-3 to TRBJ2-1; 13 nucleotides agree with TRBD2. The germline V gene encodes CDR1 ENHRY and CDR2 SYGVKD. The CDR3 is made up of 16 amino acids. V dropped 6 bases and J dropped 10; count of bases not matched to a gene: 12. The CDR3 region has the DNA TGTGCCATCAGCCCCGCAGGGACTAGCGGGGCAATGGAGCAGTTCTTC. Protein: CAISPAGTSGAMEQFF.

This rearrangement joins TRBV28 to TRBJ1-4, with 7 bases fitting TRBD1. This CDR3 contains 15 residues. Germline V gene data show CDR1 as MDHEN and CDR2 as SYDVKM. Trimming cost V 5 bases and J 3 bases; bases outside gene matches: 6. CDR3 bases: TGTGCCAGCAGTGCCACAGGGGCGGCTAATGAAAAACTGTTTTTT. The encoded protein is CASSATGAANEKLFF.

This clonotype was found once. The chain combines TRBV4-1 with TRBJ2-1; TRBD2 matches 14 bases. Germline V gives CDR1 MGHRA, CDR2 YSYEKL. Trimming cost V 7 bases and J 1 base; bases outside gene matches: 12. The CDR3 runs to 19 residues. CDR3 bases: TGCGCCAGCACCCTGAAGGTAGGACTAGCGGGAGGTTCCTACAATGAGCAGTTCTTC. It encodes CASTLKVGLAGGSYNEQFF.

The chain recombines TRBV12-3 or TRBV12-4 with TRBJ1-5; TRBD1 is a possible D gene (5 bases). Trimming cost V 6 bases and J 7 bases, with 16 bases left between them. The CDR3 contains 14 residues. CDR3 amino acids: CASSLTARGQPQHF. CDR3 nucleotide sequence: TGTGCCAGCAGCCTAACTGCCCGGGGGCAGCCCCAGCATTTT.

This clonotype was seen ten or more times. V is TRBV20-1 and J is TRBJ1-5; D not resolved. Trimming pared 0 bases from V and 0 bases from J, leaving 0 bases between. Germline V CDR1 and CDR2: DFQATT, SNEGSKA (reference sequence). The CDR3 has 12 amino acids. CDR3 DNA sequence: TGCAGTGCTAGAGATAGCAATCAGCCCCAGCATTTT. The encoded protein is CSARDSNQPQHF.

This clonotype was seen at least ten times. The V and J genes are TRBV5-5 and TRBJ2-3, with D possibly matching TRBD2 (5 bases). V was clipped by 4 bases and J by 0 bases, with 12 bases between them. This CDR3 spans 15 amino acids. Looked up from germline, CDR1 is SGHKS and CDR2 is YYEKEE (reference sequence). The CDR3: CASSTSWTSTDTQYF. In DNA, the CDR3 is TGTGCCAGCAGCACATCGTGGACTAGCACAGATACGCAGTATTTT.

Only a few counts were recorded for this clonotype. The CDR3 nucleotides read TGTGCCAGTCGAGCAGGGGCCGCAACTAATGAAAAACTGTTTTTT. It specifies CASRAGAATNEKLFF. The rearrangement uses TRBV10-3 and TRBJ1-4; tentatively, D is TRBD1 (6 bases). This CDR3 contains 15 residues. Trimming removed 10 bases at V and 0 bases at J, with 15 bases between. The germline CDR1 and CDR2 sequences are ENHRY and SYGVKD.

V is TRBV18 and J is TRBJ2-1; 7 nucleotides line up with TRBD2. Germline V CDR1 and CDR2: KGHSH, LQKENI. The CDR3 loop spans 15 amino acids. After removal of 2 bases from V and 6 bases from J, the junction contained 7 bases not matched to a gene. CDR3 region: CASSPASGKGNEQFF. The CDR3 region has the DNA TGTGCCAGCTCACCAGCTAGCGGCAAGGGCAATGAGCAGTTCTTC. Using reference TRBV18 and TRBJ2-1 for the parts outside the CDR3, the full variable domain is NAGVMQNPRHLVRRRGQEARLRCSPMKGHSHVYWYRQLPEEGLKFMVYLQKENIIDESGMPKERFSAEFPKEGPSILRIQQVVRGDSAAYFCASSPASGKGNEQFFGPGTRLTVL.

The chain combines TRBV15 with TRBJ2-5; the D gene is possibly TRBD1 (5 bases). Germline V CDR1 and CDR2: LNHNV, YYDKDF (reference sequence). The CDR3 loop spans 15 amino acids. The V end lost 0 bases, the J end lost 0 bases, and 8 bases lay between the germline ends. CDR3 DNA sequence: TGTGCCACCAGCAGAGACAGGGCGTACCAAGAGACCCAGTACTTC. Protein: CATSRDRAYQETQYF.

This clonotype came up many times. The chain has TRBV6-2 or TRBV6-3 and TRBJ1-2; 7 nucleotides match TRBD1. Germline V gene sequence: CDR1 MNHEY, CDR2 SVGEGT. The CDR3 runs to 14 residues. Losses at the gene ends were 6 bases for V and 5 bases for J; bases not matched to a gene: 9. Here the CDR3 reads CASSRTGGGYGYTF. The CDR3 region has the DNA TGTGCCAGCAGCCGGACAGGTGGGGGATATGGCTACACCTTC.

In its sample, this clonotype was seen a few times. V gene TRBV11-3 combines with J gene TRBJ2-2; unclear D gene. V lost 4 bases and J 4 bases, leaving 10 bases between the germline ends. Germline V gives CDR1 SGHNT, CDR2 YENEEA. The CDR3 is 14 amino acids. CDR3 DNA: TGTGCCAGCAGCTCCCGCAGCCTCACCGGGGAGCTGTTTTTT. This sequence encodes CASSSRSLTGELFF.

In its sample, this clonotype was seen a few times. This chain links TRBV20-1 with TRBJ2-5; the match to TRBD2 covers 10 bases. The CDR3 runs to 14 residues. With V trimmed by 1 base and J by 5 bases, 4 bases remained unmatched. Germline V lookup: CDR1 DFQATT, CDR2 SNEGSKA (reference sequence). CDR3 protein: CSARAAGGPETQYF. CDR3 DNA: TGCAGTGCTAGAGCAGCGGGAGGGCCCGAGACCCAGTACTTC.

Only a few counts were recorded for this clonotype. The chain employs TRBV12-5 and TRBJ1-3, with 7 bases identical to TRBD1. This CDR3 is 13 amino acids long. J was trimmed by 3 bases and V by 7 bases; bases with no gene match: 3. Germline V CDR1 and CDR2: LGHNT, FRNRAP. The CDR3 bases are TGTGCTAGTGCCCGGACAGGTGGAAACACCATATATTTT. Its translation is CASARTGGNTIYF.

This clonotype was detected once. The V call is TRBV2, the J call TRBJ2-7; D gene uncertain. Germline-derived CDR1 and CDR2 are SNHLY and FYNNEI. CDR3 length: 10 residues. V was clipped by 8 bases and J by 9 bases, with 11 bases between them. The CDR3 protein is CASGREGQYV. CDR3 bases: TGTGCCAGCGGAAGGGAAGGGCAGTACGTC.

V usage is TRBV7-6 and J usage is TRBJ1-2; D might be TRBD1 (5 bases). CDR3 size: 13 residues. Germline CDR1 is SGHVS and CDR2 is FNYEAQ. Trimming removed 3 bases from V and 8 bases from J, with 13 bases in between. CDR3 sequence (DNA): TGTGCCAGCAGCTTGGGGCATCTAGACGGCTACACCTTC. Residues: CASSLGHLDGYTF.

Ten or more counts support this clonotype. The CDR3 loop is CASSLALRDNEQFF. CDR3 bases: TGCGCCAGCAGCTTGGCTCTCAGGGACAATGAGCAGTTCTTC. The gene calls are TRBV5-1 and TRBJ2-1; D possibly corresponds to TRBD1 (5 bases). The CDR3 consists of 14 residues. V lost 0 bases and J lost 5, with 9 bases in between. The germline CDR1 and CDR2 sequences are SGHRS and YFSETQ. The full variable domain, with the rest looked up from reference TRBV5-1 and TRBJ2-1, is KAGVTQTPRYLIKTRGQQVTLSCSPISGHRSVSWYQQTPGQGLQFLFEYFSETQRNKGNFPGRFSGRQFSNSRSEMNVSTLELGDSALYLCASSLALRDNEQFFGPGTRLTVL.

This chain joins TRBV11-3 and TRBJ1-1, with 7 bases identical to TRBD1. V lost 5 bases to trimming and J lost 11 bases; unmatched junction nucleotides: 8. CDR1 SGHNT and CDR2 YENEEA come from the germline V gene. CDR3 length: 12 amino acids. CDR3 sequence (DNA): TGTGCCAGCAGCGCAGAGGGACAGTGGGCTTTCTTT. It translates to CASSAEGQWAFF.

The chain combines TRBV3-1 with TRBJ1-3; D gene ambiguous. The CDR3 has 13 residues. V was shortened by 1 base and J by 4 bases, with 5 bases between the two germline ends. CDR1 and CDR2 (germline): LGHDT, YNNKEL (reference sequence). The CDR3 is CASSQGPGNTIYF. The CDR3 DNA reads TGTGCCAGCAGCCAAGGGCCCGGAAACACCATATATTTT.